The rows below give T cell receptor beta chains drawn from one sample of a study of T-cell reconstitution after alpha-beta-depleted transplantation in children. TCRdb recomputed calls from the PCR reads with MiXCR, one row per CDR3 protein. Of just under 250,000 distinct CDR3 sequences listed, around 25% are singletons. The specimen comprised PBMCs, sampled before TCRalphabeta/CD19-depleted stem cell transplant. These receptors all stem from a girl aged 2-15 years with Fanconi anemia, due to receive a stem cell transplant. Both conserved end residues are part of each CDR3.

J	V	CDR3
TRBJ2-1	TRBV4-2	CASSQGHRGYNEQFF
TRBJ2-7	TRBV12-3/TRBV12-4	CASSSPGGSYEQYF
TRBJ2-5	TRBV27	CASSSTRAEETQYF
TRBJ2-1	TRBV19	CASSIEDRVYNEQFF
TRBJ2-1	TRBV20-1	CSARRLADNEQFF
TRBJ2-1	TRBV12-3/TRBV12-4	CASRKAGSYNEQFF
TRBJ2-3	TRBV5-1	CASSLAVASGPTDTQYF
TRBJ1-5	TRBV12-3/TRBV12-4	CASSFGSYQPQHF
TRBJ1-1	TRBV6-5	CASSYEGVSNTEAFF
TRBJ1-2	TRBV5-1	CASSLDTGTGYGYTF
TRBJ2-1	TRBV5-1	CASSPTGVRSYNEQFF
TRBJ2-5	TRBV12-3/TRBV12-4	CASSLGLAAQETQYF
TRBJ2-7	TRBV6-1	CASSRTGGAGQYF
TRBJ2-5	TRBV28	CASSKPGLAGGLETQYF